This T cell receptor (beta chain) was identified in a study of blood T cell repertoires in COVID-19. TCRdb keeps only in-frame clones here, not all; method: immunoSEQ multiplex PCR. Of about 150,000 clones in the sample, 70% to 85% were seen once. The table lists this clone with a count of one. The CDR3 totals 14 residues. Germline V CDR1 and CDR2: SGDLS, YYNGEE. The V segment lost 4 bases and the J segment 5 bases; nucleotides outside the gene matches: 6. The TCR comes from a woman aged 60-75 years with acute or convalescent COVID-19. Sequenced: peripheral blood. The V gene is TRBV9, the J gene TRBJ1-5, with 7 bases aligning to TRBD1. The CDR3 reads CASSSDREYQPQHF. The CDR3 DNA reads as TGTGCCAGCAGCTCTGACAGGGAATATCAGCCCCAGCATTTT.